The sequence of this T cell receptor beta chain was determined in a study of Ad26.COV2.S vaccination and SARS-CoV-2 variants. Overall study findings and caveats: It was found that vaccine and placebo recipients had similar non-spike TCR breadth.

Concerning this clone itself: Its matching antigen is unknown.

The J segment lost 6 bases and the V segment lost 1 base, leaving 3 bases of the junction unmatched. The CDR3 has 14 amino acids. CDR1 is MGHRA and CDR2 is YSYEKL in the germline V gene. Repertoires were generated with immunoSEQ multiplex PCR, while TCRdb's copy carries only in-frame clones and drops some. This table has around 170,000 clones, around 88% appearing once. The sample consisted of peripheral blood, taken after recovery from COVID-19. This TCR derives from a human donor who had recovered from COVID-19. J is TRBJ1-2 and V is TRBV4-1; TRBD1 matches at 9 bases. In DNA form, the CDR3 reads TGCGCCAGCAGCCAAGGGGGACAGGGACATGGCTACACCTTC. Encoded protein: CASSQGGQGHGYTF.